The clone carrying this TCR beta chain appeared many times. Per the authors' pipeline: Reference gene primers were amplified, and this amplification served to estimate nucleated cell counts. Clones were sequenced by immunoSEQ multiplex PCR, and TCRdb holds only the in-frame ones, with some missing. The D gene and trimming were derived from the DNA, and the V and J assignments and clone size from that table. The data show about 300,000 clones, about 82% seen once. Trimming pared 5 bases from V and 0 bases from J, leaving 11 bases between. CDR1 SEHNR and CDR2 FQNEAQ come from the germline V gene (reference sequence). The CDR3 is made up of 15 amino acids. The data are from a study of blood T cell repertoires in COVID-19. About the research overall: The United States, Italy and Spain were the sources of the acute and convalescent COVID-19 samples. From T cells, B-cell-depleted T cells, or PBMCs came the material, which was cDNA or gDNA.

V is TRBV7-9 and J is TRBJ1-3; the D gene is possibly TRBD1 (6 bases). This receptor was identified in a woman in her 50s with acute or convalescent COVID-19. Sequenced: peripheral blood. CDR3: CASSDRDISGNTIYF. For the CDR3, the DNA is TGTGCCAGCAGCGACCGGGACATCTCTGGAAACACCATATATTTT.